The 18 T cell receptor beta chains presented below share a single source sample, sequenced in a study of long-term antiretroviral therapy in people with HIV. This was the immunoSEQ v3.0 assay at survey level. Here immunoSEQ multiplex PCR was the method, and the copy in TCRdb shows in-frame clones only, minus some. The sample records about 15,000 clones, approximately 72% being singletons. The material sequenced was unsorted PBMCs, taken 3.2 years after starting antiretroviral therapy. The receptors originated from a woman in her 40s with HIV.

This rearrangement joins TRBV7-8 to TRBJ2-1; D ambiguous. V was cut by 2 bases and J by 0 bases, with 8 bases left in between. CDR1 and CDR2 from the germline V gene are SGHVS and FQNEAQ. The CDR3 spans 15 residues. CDR3 residues: CASSLQGSSYNEQFF. In DNA form, the CDR3 reads TGTGCCAGCAGCTTACAAGGCAGCTCCTACAATGAGCAGTTCTTC.

V gene TRBV5-1 combines with J gene TRBJ1-1; TRBD1 aligns across 8 bases. The CDR3 contains 17 residues. The V and J ends lost 4 bases and 10 bases, in that order; junction bases with no gene match: 21. The germline CDR1 and CDR2 sequences are SGHRS and YFSETQ. In nucleotides, the CDR3 is TGCGCCAGCAGCGGCAATCAGGGGGCAGGGACCTCATCCGTAGCTTTCTTT. This sequence encodes CASSGNQGAGTSSVAFF.

The CDR3 protein is CASSPPVRSDTQYF. The CDR3 DNA sequence: TGTGCCAGCTCACCACCGGTCCGGTCAGATACGCAGTATTTT. This chain joins TRBV18 and TRBJ2-3; D unclear. CDR1 is KGHSH, CDR2 LQKENI, per germline. Trimming cost V 0 bases and J 4 bases, with 8 bases left between them. This CDR3 region has 14 residues.

V usage is TRBV15 and J usage is TRBJ2-2, with D perhaps TRBD1 (6 bases). CDR3 length: 17 residues. With 3 bases removed from V and 5 bases from J, the gap between germline ends came to 19 bases. Germline CDR1 LNHNV, CDR2 YYDKDF (reference sequence). CDR3 in DNA: TGTGCCACCAGCAGCGGGACGACAGGTCGGAGAACCGGGGAGCTGTTTTTT. This sequence encodes CATSSGTTGRRTGELFF. Full variable domain (rest looked up from reference TRBV15 and TRBJ2-2): DAMVIQNPRYQVTQFGKPVTLSCSQTLNHNVMYWYQQKSSQAPKLLFHYYDKDFNNEADTPDNFQSRRPNTSFCFLDIRSPGLGDTAMYLCATSSGTTGRRTGELFFGEGSRLTVL.

The chain recombines TRBV5-1 with TRBJ2-2; TRBD1 agrees at 9 bases. This CDR3 is built from 17 residues. With 4 bases clipped from V and 2 bases from J, the junction kept 9 bases outside the gene matches. Germline V gene data show CDR1 as SGHRS and CDR2 as YFSETQ. CDR3 protein: CASSVTGQGFNTGELFF. CDR3 DNA: TGCGCCAGCAGCGTGACGGGACAGGGCTTTAACACCGGGGAGCTGTTTTTT.

This chain uses TRBV25-1 with TRBJ2-7; D is uncertain. CDR3 length: 15 amino acids. The V gene's germline CDR1 is MGHDK and CDR2 SYGVNS. V lost 2 bases to trimming and J lost 7 bases, with 18 bases between them. CDR3 nucleotides: TGTGCCAGCAGTGAAGGTTCAGGCTCGGCATATGAGCAGTACTTC. Amino acids: CASSEGSGSAYEQYF.

V is TRBV5-6 and J is TRBJ2-7; D uncertain. Trimming took off 1 base at V and 7 bases at J, with 12 bases between the two ends. The germline V gene has CDR1 SGHDT and CDR2 YYEEEE. The CDR3 is made up of 13 amino acids. CDR3 protein: CASSLIYHTEQYF. In DNA form, the CDR3 reads TGTGCCAGCAGCTTGATTTATCATACTGAGCAGTACTTC.

The chain links TRBV10-3 to TRBJ2-1; 11 bases are shared with TRBD1. This CDR3 has 16 residues. Germline V gives CDR1 ENHRY, CDR2 SYGVKD. V lost 0 bases, J lost 6 bases, and 4 bases stayed unmatched. This CDR3 is CAISESRDRGGNEQFF. CDR3 nucleotides: TGTGCCATCAGTGAGTCGAGGGACAGGGGGGGCAATGAGCAGTTCTTC.

The chain couples TRBV5-6 to TRBJ1-6; D is unclear. CDR1 is SGHDT, CDR2 YYEEEE, per germline. V lost 0 bases and J 7 bases, leaving 14 bases between the germline ends. The CDR3 is 16 amino acids. The chain's CDR3 is CASSLVEATTNSPLHF. CDR3 in DNA: TGTGCCAGCAGCTTGGTGGAGGCGACCACGAATTCACCCCTCCACTTT.

V and J are TRBV7-9 and TRBJ1-1; D perhaps matches TRBD1 (6 bases). The V end was cut by 1 base, the J end by 6 bases, with 15 bases between. Germline CDR1 is SEHNR and CDR2 is FQNEAQ (reference sequence). CDR3 length: 15 amino acids. DNA for the CDR3: TGTGCCAGCAGCTTAGGAGCACAGGGCCTGGCTGAAGCTTTCTTT. It translates to CASSLGAQGLAEAFF.

V gene TRBV6-5 combines with J gene TRBJ1-2; 7 bases agree with TRBD1. The CDR3 consists of 14 residues. CDR1 is MNHEY and CDR2 is SVGAGI in the germline V gene. V gave up 2 bases and J gave up 4 bases; unmatched junction bases: 4. Written as DNA, the CDR3 is TGTGCCAGCAGTTACAGGGGGCGAAGCTATGGCTACACCTTC. Protein: CASSYRGRSYGYTF.

The chain uses TRBV6-1 and TRBJ1-3; D remains ambiguous. Germline V CDR1 and CDR2: MNHNS, SASEGT. V lost 4 bases and J lost 1, with 8 bases in between. The CDR3 runs 14 residues. CDR3 nucleotides: TGTGCCAGCAGTGTTTTAGATTCTGGAAACACCATATATTTT. Translation: CASSVLDSGNTIYF.

The sample holds one count of this clone. This rearrangement joins TRBV10-1 to TRBJ2-7; the D call may be TRBD1 or TRBD2 (5 bases each). V was cut by 3 bases and J by 5 bases, with 11 bases left in between. From germline, CDR1 is WNHNN and CDR2 SYGVQD (reference sequence). The CDR3 is made up of 13 amino acids. The DNA of the CDR3 is TGCGCCAGCAGTGATCGGGGCTGGAACGAGCAGTACTTC. Residues: CASSDRGWNEQYF.

The chain is built from TRBV18 and TRBJ1-1; no reliable D call. Looked up from germline, CDR1 is KGHSH and CDR2 is LQKENI. The CDR3 is 14 residues long. V lost 2 bases and J 1 base, leaving 8 bases between the germline ends. The CDR3 sequence: CASSPNNKNTEAFF. CDR3 in DNA: TGTGCCAGCTCACCAAACAACAAGAACACTGAAGCTTTCTTT.

The J gene is TRBJ2-7, the V gene TRBV7-9; 7 bases line up with TRBD1. Germline V gene data show CDR1 as SEHNR and CDR2 as FQNEAQ (reference sequence). This CDR3 comprises 14 residues. V dropped 5 bases and J dropped 3; count of bases not matched to a gene: 7. The CDR3 here is CASSVGQALYEQYF. DNA of the CDR3: TGTGCCAGCAGCGTTGGACAGGCTCTCTACGAGCAGTACTTC.

The chain links TRBV6-1 to TRBJ1-4; possible D gene TRBD1, 5 bases. V lost 0 bases and J lost 0, with 17 bases in between. Looked up from germline, CDR1 is MNHNS and CDR2 is SASEGT. The CDR3 is 19 amino acids. The CDR3 DNA reads as TGTGCCAGCAGTGAAGCAGGGCAGGACACATGGGCAACTAATGAAAAACTGTTTTTT. It yields the protein CASSEAGQDTWATNEKLFF.

This clone was observed a few times. The J gene is TRBJ1-5, the V gene TRBV2, with unresolved D. CDR3 length: 13 residues. In germline, CDR1 is SNHLY, CDR2 FYNNEI. Trimming took 6 bases from V and 3 from J, leaving 9 bases between them. The chain's CDR3 is CASRDLNNQPQHF. CDR3 coding DNA: TGTGCCAGCAGGGATTTGAACAATCAGCCCCAGCATTTT.

The CDR3 sequence: CASSLPNPGGPETQYF. CDR3 in DNA: TGCGCCAGCAGCCTTCCCAATCCGGGGGGGCCTGAGACCCAGTACTTC. The chain combines TRBV5-1 with TRBJ2-5; the match to TRBD2 covers 8 bases. The V segment lost 4 bases and the J segment 5 bases; nucleotides outside the gene matches: 13. The V gene's germline CDR1 is SGHRS and CDR2 YFSETQ. CDR3 length equals 16 residues.